One and the same sample provided the 32 T cell receptor beta chains below, sequenced in a study of read filtering for tumor transcriptome and immune sequencing. The library was built from around 400 ng RNA with molecular barcoded adaptors for alpha/delta and beta/gamma chains. MiXCR, applied by TCRdb to the reads, yields one record per CDR3 protein. The table records approximately 61,000 distinct CDR3 sequences, around 18% of them present only once. The sequenced material came from a population of CD138-negative cells sorted from bone marrow. The receptors were sampled from a donor aged 40 or over with multiple myeloma.

This clonotype was counted many times. The chain recombines TRBV4-2 with TRBJ2-2; D is perhaps TRBD2 (5 bases). CDR1 is LGHNA, CDR2 YNFKEQ, per germline. This CDR3 contains 15 residues. Trimming removed 1 base from V and 7 bases from J, with 13 bases in between. The CDR3 DNA is TGTGCCAGCAGCCAAGGTTCGGGGAAAGACGGGGAGCTGTTTTTT. It encodes CASSQGSGKDGELFF.

This clonotype was observed at least ten times. This chain's CDR3 is CASSEALAGGSTGELFF. CDR3 sequence (DNA): TGTGCCAGCAGTGAAGCTCTGGCGGGAGGATCAACCGGGGAGCTGTTTTTT. The rearrangement joins TRBV6-1 to TRBJ2-2, with TRBD2 matching 8 bases. The CDR3 has 17 amino acids. V trimming: 0 bases; J trimming: 5 bases; junction bases outside the gene matches: 8. Germline CDR1 MNHNS, CDR2 SASEGT.

This clonotype was seen at least ten times. The J gene is TRBJ1-1, the V gene TRBV12-3 or TRBV12-4; 8 nucleotides match TRBD1. CDR3 length: 16 residues. J lost 2 bases, V lost 6 bases, and 11 bases had no gene match. Here the CDR3 DNA reads TGTGCCAGCAGATACGCCGGGACAGGACAAAACACTGAAGCTTTCTTT. Protein product: CASRYAGTGQNTEAFF.

This clonotype has at least ten counts. The chain carries TRBV10-3 and TRBJ2-1, with D perhaps TRBD2 (6 bases). Germline V gene lookup returns CDR1 ENHRY and CDR2 SYGVKD. CDR3 size: 14 residues. Trimming shortened V by 6 bases and J by 8 bases, and 17 bases separated the two germline ends. CDR3 amino acids: CAIRTGTPSDEQFF. The CDR3, as DNA: TGTGCCATCAGGACCGGGACTCCCTCGGATGAGCAGTTCTTC.

As to this clonotype: With only one base between it and a far larger clone, this is likely a read error. The chain uses TRBV7-3 and TRBJ2-1; possible D gene TRBD2, 5 bases. The germline CDR1 and CDR2 sequences are SGHTA and FQGTGA. CDR3 length equals 14 residues. The DNA of the CDR3 is TGTGCCAGCAGCTTAGCGGGTGGAGACAATAAGCAGTTCTTC. Protein product: CASSLAGGDNKQFF.

This clonotype was observed at least ten times. One junction end does not reproduce the germline sequence, and a read error may be involved. The V gene is TRBV29-1, the J gene TRBJ2-6; 7 bases are a match to TRBD1. This CDR3 contains 18 residues. Looked up from germline, CDR1 is SQVTM and CDR2 is ANQGSEA. The CDR3 loop is CSVEDPRTGHSGANVPTF. The CDR3 nucleotides are TGCAGCGTTGAAGATCCGAGGACAGGACACTCTGGGGCCAACGTCCCGACTTTC.

This clonotype was observed many times. The gene calls are TRBV2 and TRBJ2-1; D is unclear. CDR3 length: 11 amino acids. Looked up from germline, CDR1 is SNHLY and CDR2 is FYNNEI. V dropped 6 bases and J dropped 6 bases, with 6 bases sitting between them. CDR3 protein: CASSGANEQFF. CDR3 in DNA: TGTGCCAGCAGCGGCGCCAATGAGCAGTTCTTC.

On this clonotype: With a far larger clone one base away, a read error is the likely cause. This chain joins TRBV9 and TRBJ2-5; 12 nucleotides match TRBD2. Per germline, CDR1 SGDLS and CDR2 YYNGEE. CDR3 length: 15 amino acids. J gave up 11 bases and V 4 bases, and 12 bases lay outside the gene matches. The CDR3 sequence: CASSPTSGSYNEQYF. The CDR3 DNA reads TGTGCCAGCAGCCCGACTAGCGGGAGCTACAATGAGCAGTACTTC.

This clonotype was counted at least ten times. The genes are TRBV12-3 or TRBV12-4 and TRBJ2-2, with TRBD1 as a possible D gene (5 bases). V shed 2 bases and J shed 4 bases, with 11 bases lying between them. The CDR3 consists of 15 residues. The CDR3 nucleotides read TGTGCCAGCAGTTTAAGTATCAGGGTCACCGGGGAGCTGTTTTTT. The encoded protein is CASSLSIRVTGELFF.

A note on this clonotype: A much larger clone lies a single base off, so this may be a read error. V is TRBV20-1 and J is TRBJ1-6, with D maybe TRBD1 (6 bases). The CDR3 loop spans 16 amino acids. Germline V gives CDR1 DFQATT, CDR2 SNEGSKA (reference sequence). The CDR3 region has the DNA TGCGGTGCCAAAGACAGGCCGACTATTTATAATTCACCCCTCCACTTT. This gives the protein CGAKDRPTIYNSPLHF.

Comments on this clonotype: One end of the junction does not line up with germline, which may come from a read error. V and J are TRBV28 and TRBJ2-7; D not certain. The CDR3 length is 15 residues. CDR1 and CDR2 from the germline V gene are MDHEN and SYDVKM. The CDR3 DNA is TGTGCCTGCAGTTCAAGACAACCGGGCCGTTACGAGCAGTACTTC. It translates to CACSSRQPGRYEQYF.

With respect to this clonotype: Sequence at one end of the junction differs from germline and may be a read error. In DNA, the CDR3 is TGCGCCAGCAGCTCCCTGGGGCTAGCGGGAAGCTCCTACAATAAGCAGTTCTTC. Translated, it gives CASSSLGLAGSSYNKQFF. The rearrangement uses TRBV5-1 and TRBJ2-1, with 9 positions matching TRBD2. This CDR3 spans 18 amino acids. From germline, CDR1 is SGHRS and CDR2 YFSETQ.

To note about this clonotype: This could be a read error, since a much larger clone is one nucleotide away. The J gene is TRBJ2-1, the V gene TRBV25-1; D remains unclear. CDR3 length equals 13 residues. CDR1 is MGHDK, CDR2 SYGVNS, per germline. The CDR3 sequence: CARSERLGLGPHF. The CDR3, as DNA: TGTGCCCGCAGTGAAAGGTTAGGTCTAGGCCCCCACTTC.

Ten or more counts support this clonotype. The chain links TRBV14 to TRBJ2-2; a possible D gene is TRBD2 (5 bases). The CDR3 covers 15 residues. Between the trimmed V and J ends, which lost 1 base and 7 bases, there was a span of 13 bases. CDR1 is SGHDN, CDR2 FVKESK, per germline. CDR3: CASSQASGLIGELFF. The CDR3, as DNA: TGTGCCAGCAGCCAAGCCTCGGGGTTGATCGGGGAGCTGTTTTTT.

This clonotype is a singleton in its sample. A much larger clone lies a single base off, so this may be a read error. The J gene is TRBJ2-7, the V gene TRBV27, with D maybe TRBD1 (5 bases). This CDR3 comprises 15 residues. Germline-derived CDR1 and CDR2 are MNHEY and SMNVEV (reference sequence). CDR3 amino acids: CASSPLGQAQYERYF. CDR3 sequence (DNA): TGTGCCAGCAGTCCCTTGGGGCAAGCCCAATACGAGCGGTACTTC.

Note on this clonotype: A clone one base away is much larger, so this may be a read error. Here the CDR3 DNA reads TGTGCCAGCGGCAGTCAAGACTCTGGGGCCAACGTCCTGACTTTC. Translated, it gives CASGSQDSGANVLTF. The genes are TRBV6-5 and TRBJ2-6; D remains unclear. Germline-derived CDR1 and CDR2 are MNHEY and SVGAGI. The V gene lost 8 bases and the J gene lost 0 bases, with 11 bases spanning the gap. This CDR3 comprises 15 residues.

Many counts were recorded for this clonotype. The V gene is TRBV20-1, the J gene TRBJ2-6, with D unresolved. The CDR3 contains 15 residues. The V gene lost 5 bases and the J gene lost 2 bases, with 13 bases spanning the gap. The V gene's germline CDR1 is DFQATT and CDR2 SNEGSKA (reference sequence). DNA of the CDR3: TGCAGTGCTGATTCCGACTTGACTGGGGCCAACGTCCTGACTTTC. Encoded protein: CSADSDLTGANVLTF.

With respect to this clonotype: An end of the junction differs from the germline gene, which may be a read error. The rearrangement links TRBV4-2 to TRBJ2-7, with D hard to call. This CDR3 comprises 13 residues. Germline assignment: CDR1 LGHNA and CDR2 YNFKEQ. The CDR3 loop is CAGSQEPNYEQYF. The CDR3 DNA reads as TGTGCCGGCAGCCAGGAGCCAAATTACGAGCAGTACTTC.

At least ten counts were recorded for this clonotype. V is TRBV20-1 and J is TRBJ2-4; D unclear. Germline CDR1 DFQATT, CDR2 SNEGSKA (reference sequence). V lost 3 bases and J lost 4, with 10 bases in between. This CDR3 comprises 13 residues. The CDR3 spells CSARLENKNIQYF. DNA for the CDR3: TGCAGTGCTAGGCTGGAGAATAAAAACATTCAGTACTTC.

Of note for this clonotype: One base away lies a much larger clone, so this may be a sequencing read error. The chain couples TRBV20-1 to TRBJ2-7, with D maybe TRBD1 (6 bases). The germline V gene encodes CDR1 DFQATT and CDR2 SNEGSKA (reference sequence). The CDR3 sequence is 11 residues long. Trimming pared 5 bases from V and 4 bases from J, leaving 9 bases between. The CDR3 DNA follows: TGCAGTGCTGTACAGGGTTACGAGCAGTACTTC. Residues: CSAVQGYEQYF.

In this sample, this clonotype turned up many times. The rearrangement links TRBV30 to TRBJ2-6; no clear D gene. CDR3 length equals 13 residues. Germline V gives CDR1 GTSNPN, CDR2 SVGIG (reference sequence). The V and J ends lost 5 bases and 0 bases respectively, with 5 bases between them. DNA for the CDR3: TGTGCCTGGTCCTACTCTGGGGCCAACGTCCTGACTTTC. This encodes CAWSYSGANVLTF.

Ten or more counts support this clonotype. Here the CDR3 reads CASSPEGGKGGTEAFF. CDR3 DNA: TGTGCCAGCAGCCCCGAGGGGGGTAAAGGTGGAACTGAAGCTTTCTTT. V gene TRBV3-1 combines with J gene TRBJ1-1; D possibly corresponds to TRBD1 (6 bases). V lost 4 bases to trimming and J lost 5 bases, with 20 bases between them. Germline loops: CDR1 LGHDT, CDR2 YNNKEL (reference sequence). The CDR3 length is 16 residues.

The chain carries TRBV25-1 and TRBJ2-6, with D unclear. From germline, CDR1 is MGHDK and CDR2 SYGVNS. The CDR3 runs to 13 residues. V was trimmed by 5 bases and J by 2 bases, leaving 4 bases between them. CDR3 DNA: TGTGCCAGCAGTTCCCCTGGGGCCAACGTCCTGACTTTC. Its translation is CASSSPGANVLTF.

There are many counts of this clonotype. The chain carries TRBV2 and TRBJ2-5; 8 nucleotides match TRBD1. This CDR3 is 15 amino acids long. With V trimmed by 6 bases and J by 5 bases, 11 bases remained unmatched. From germline, CDR1 is SNHLY and CDR2 FYNNEI. CDR3 DNA sequence: TGTGCCAGCAGGGGGACAGGATCTGCCGGGGAGACCCAGTACTTC. As protein: CASRGTGSAGETQYF. Full variable domain (remainder filled in from reference TRBV2 and TRBJ2-5): EPEVTQTPSHQVTQMGQEVILRCVPISNHLYFYWYRQILGQKVEFLVSFYNNEISEKSEIFDDQFSVERPDGSNFTLKIRSTKLEDSAMYFCASRGTGSAGETQYFGPGTRLLVL.

Ten or more counts support this clonotype. This chain connects TRBV2 to TRBJ2-1; D call uncertain. Trimming took off 6 bases at V and 7 bases at J, with 7 bases between the two ends. From germline, CDR1 is SNHLY and CDR2 FYNNEI. The CDR3 totals 11 residues. Written as DNA, the CDR3 is TGTGCCAGCAGCGGAATGAATGAGCAGTTCTTC. Translation gives CASSGMNEQFF. The variable domain in full, with the rest retrieved from reference TRBV2 and TRBJ2-1, is EPEVTQTPSHQVTQMGQEVILRCVPISNHLYFYWYRQILGQKVEFLVSFYNNEISEKSEIFDDQFSVERPDGSNFTLKIRSTKLEDSAMYFCASSGMNEQFFGPGTRLTVL.

This clonotype has at least ten counts. J is TRBJ2-7 and V is TRBV19; 9 nucleotides agree with TRBD1. With V trimmed by 9 bases and J by 8 bases, 11 bases remained unmatched. Germline CDR1 is LNHDA and CDR2 is SQIVND (reference sequence). CDR3 length: 13 amino acids. CDR3 bases: TGTGCCAGCCGGGACAGGGTAGGTCTGAAGCAGTACTTC. Translating it yields CASRDRVGLKQYF.

This clonotype was counted many times. This chain connects TRBV6-5 to TRBJ1-1, with unresolved D. This CDR3 region has 16 residues. V was clipped by 5 bases and J by 1 base, with 17 bases between them. The germline CDR1 and CDR2 sequences are MNHEY and SVGAGI. This chain's CDR3 is CASSTTSVGRNTEAFF. The CDR3 DNA sequence: TGTGCCAGCAGTACTACGTCGGTCGGTAGGAACACTGAAGCTTTCTTT.

The chain joins TRBV11-2 to TRBJ2-3; tentative D call: TRBD2 (6 bases). The V gene lost 4 bases and the J gene lost 1 base, with 12 bases spanning the gap. CDR3 size: 15 residues. The V gene's germline CDR1 is SGHAT and CDR2 FQNNGV. The CDR3, as DNA: TGTGCCAGCAGCTCAACAGGCGGGGGCACAGATACGCAGTATTTT. Translation gives CASSSTGGGTDTQYF.

There are a few counts of this clonotype. The rearrangement uses TRBV29-1 and TRBJ1-3; D unclear. CDR3 length: 12 residues. Trimming pared 4 bases from V and 4 bases from J, leaving 8 bases between. Germline V CDR1 and CDR2: SQVTM, ANQGSEA. CDR3 amino acids: CSVGEAGNTIYF. The CDR3 coding sequence is TGCAGCGTTGGGGAGGCGGGAAACACCATATATTTT.

This clonotype was observed at least ten times. The chain is built from TRBV5-6 and TRBJ2-1, with a weak D call TRBD2 (5 bases). The ends were cut back, 0 bases at V and 6 bases at J, with 10 bases in the middle. Germline CDR1 SGHDT, CDR2 YYEEEE. This CDR3 is 14 amino acids long. DNA of the CDR3: TGTGCCAGCAGCTTGGGAGCGGAATTCAATGAGCAGTTCTTC. This codes for CASSLGAEFNEQFF.

This clonotype was detected many times. The J gene is TRBJ2-1, the V gene TRBV7-2; tentative D call: TRBD2 (6 bases). The V end lost 5 bases, the J end lost 14 bases, and 19 bases lay between the germline ends. This CDR3 is built from 13 residues. The germline gives CDR1 SGHTA, CDR2 FQGNSA. CDR3: CASSPRGTAGEFF. The CDR3 DNA sequence: TGTGCCAGCAGCCCCCGGGGGACGGCGGGTGAGTTCTTC.

As for this clonotype: The junction departs from the called germline gene at one end, perhaps through a read error. The V and J genes are TRBV24-1 and TRBJ2-1; 8 bases are a match to TRBD2. The CDR3 is 19 residues long. Germline assignment: CDR1 KGHDR and CDR2 SFDVKD. The CDR3: CATSDHPGLGGSPYNEQFF. The CDR3 DNA reads TGTGCCACCAGTGATCACCCGGGACTAGGAGGAAGCCCCTACAATGAGCAGTTTTTC.